A single sample gave rise to the 26 T cell receptor beta chains below, sequenced in a study of blood T cell repertoires in COVID-19. TCRdb's table, derived via immunoSEQ multiplex PCR, lists solely in-frame clones and lacks some. The sample contains some 180,000 clones, 84% of which appear only once. Sequenced: peripheral blood. Source of these receptors: a human donor in a cohort sampled during active COVID-19.

This chain links TRBV19 with TRBJ1-2; unclear D gene. Germline CDR1 reads LNHDA; CDR2 reads SQIVND (reference sequence). The CDR3 contains 14 residues. The ends were cut back, 7 bases at V and 3 bases at J, with 15 bases in the middle. As DNA, the CDR3 is TGTGCCAGTATACCCCGCGGGTCCGACTATGGCTACACCTTC. This encodes CASIPRGSDYGYTF. The full variable domain, in which reference TRBV19 and TRBJ1-2 provide the parts outside the CDR3, is DGGITQSPKYLFRKEGQNVTLSCEQNLNHDAMYWYRQDPGQGLRLIYYSQIVNDFQKGDIAEGYSVSREKKESFPLTVTSAQKNPTAFYLCASIPRGSDYGYTFGSGTRLTVV.

This rearrangement joins TRBV27 to TRBJ2-7; 8 nucleotides align to TRBD1. V lost 4 bases to trimming and J lost 5 bases; unmatched junction nucleotides: 1. The germline CDR1 and CDR2 sequences are MNHEY and SMNVEV (reference sequence). The CDR3 has 12 amino acids. The CDR3 DNA is TGTGCCAGCAGTTCGGGACAGGACGAGCAGTACTTC. This gives the protein CASSSGQDEQYF.

The V gene is TRBV27, the J gene TRBJ2-1; a possible D gene is TRBD2 (6 bases). V shed 4 bases and J shed 1 base, with 11 bases lying between them. The CDR3 length is 15 residues. Germline V CDR1 and CDR2: MNHEY, SMNVEV (reference sequence). The CDR3 sequence is CASSYLARSYNEQFF. The CDR3 DNA reads TGTGCCAGCAGTTATCTAGCGCGTTCCTACAATGAGCAGTTCTTC.

The chain couples TRBV15 to TRBJ2-2; no reliable D call. Germline lookup yields CDR1 LNHNV and CDR2 YYDKDF (reference sequence). The CDR3 is 12 amino acids. Trimming removed 0 bases from V and 7 bases from J, with 3 bases in between. CDR3 nucleotide sequence: TGTGCCACCAGCAGAGACCACGGGGAGCTGTTTTTT. Protein sequence: CATSRDHGELFF.

This chain connects TRBV18 to TRBJ2-5; D is ambiguous. Trimming left V 4 bases short and J 5 bases short, with 20 bases between. This CDR3 has 16 residues. From germline, CDR1 is KGHSH and CDR2 LQKENI. CDR3 coding DNA: TGTGCCAGCTCACAGACCCGGGTCCAGAGTGGGGAGACCCAGTACTTC. Protein product: CASSQTRVQSGETQYF.

This sequence joins TRBV5-1 and TRBJ2-3; TRBD2 matches 10 bases. Germline V CDR1 and CDR2: SGHRS, YFSETQ. The CDR3 is made up of 17 amino acids. J lost 5 bases, V lost 1 base, and 10 bases had no gene match. CDR3 protein: CASSLPLAGGIRDTQYF. In nucleotides, the CDR3 is TGCGCCAGCAGCTTGCCCTTAGCGGGGGGTATCCGAGATACGCAGTATTTT.

J is TRBJ2-6 and V is TRBV9; no clear D gene. V was pared by 0 bases and J by 1 base, with 5 bases between. This CDR3 region has 15 residues. Germline CDR1 SGDLS, CDR2 YYNGEE. CDR3 bases: TGTGCCAGCAGCGTAGTTCAATCTGGGGCCAACGTCCTGACTTTC. It encodes CASSVVQSGANVLTF.

The chain carries TRBV18 and TRBJ2-7; 9 bases align to TRBD1. The V gene end was trimmed by 3 bases and the J gene end by 0 bases; junction bases not matched to a gene: 6. This CDR3 is 16 amino acids long. Germline CDR1 is KGHSH and CDR2 is LQKENI. The CDR3 region is CASSPRRTGVSYEQYF. The DNA of the CDR3 is TGTGCCAGCTCACCTCGTCGGACAGGGGTCTCCTACGAGCAGTACTTC.

The chain combines TRBV13 with TRBJ2-7; the D gene is possibly TRBD2 (6 bases). The germline CDR1 and CDR2 sequences are PRHDT and FYEKMQ (reference sequence). V shed 4 bases and J shed 3 bases, with 10 bases lying between them. There are 13 residues in the CDR3. Written as DNA, the CDR3 is TGTGCCAGCAGCTACAAGGAGGGCTACGAGCAGTACTTC. Translated, it gives CASSYKEGYEQYF.

V and J are TRBV5-1 and TRBJ2-5; 10 bases line up with TRBD2. CDR3 length: 15 amino acids. Germline V gene sequence: CDR1 SGHRS, CDR2 YFSETQ. V dropped 0 bases and J dropped 5; count of bases not matched to a gene: 4. CDR3 coding DNA: TGCGCCAGCAGCTTGGCAGCGGGGGGGCAGGAGACCCAGTACTTC. It specifies CASSLAAGGQETQYF.

The chain uses TRBV5-1 and TRBJ2-5; TRBD1 matches at 7 bases. The CDR3 covers 14 residues. Germline V CDR1 and CDR2: SGHRS, YFSETQ. J gave up 3 bases and V 3 bases, and 5 bases lay outside the gene matches. The CDR3 sequence is CASSWGQLKETQYF. The CDR3 DNA follows: TGCGCCAGCAGCTGGGGACAGTTGAAAGAGACCCAGTACTTC.

The chain couples TRBV13 to TRBJ2-7; TRBD2 matches 12 bases. The germline CDR1 and CDR2 sequences are PRHDT and FYEKMQ (reference sequence). V lost 0 bases to trimming and J lost 5 bases; unmatched junction nucleotides: 5. The CDR3 totals 16 residues. CDR3 in amino acids: CASSLGPGLAGHEQYF. The CDR3 DNA is TGTGCCAGCAGCTTAGGCCCGGGACTAGCGGGCCACGAGCAGTACTTC.

The chain recombines TRBV13 with TRBJ2-1; TRBD2 is a possible D gene (5 bases). The CDR3 spans 13 residues. The V end lost 5 bases, the J end lost 5 bases, and 10 bases lay between the germline ends. Germline assignment: CDR1 PRHDT and CDR2 FYEKMQ (reference sequence). CDR3 residues: CASSDREHNEQFF. In DNA form, the CDR3 reads TGTGCCAGCAGCGACCGGGAACACAATGAGCAGTTCTTC.

CDR3 sequence: CASRRAGGSTDTQYF. In DNA form, the CDR3 reads TGTGCCAGCAGAAGAGCGGGGGGTAGCACAGATACGCAGTATTTT. The chain joins TRBV9 to TRBJ2-3; 9 nucleotides agree with TRBD2. The ends lost 5 bases at V and 0 bases at J; junction bases unmatched: 4. This CDR3 spans 15 amino acids. Per the germline V gene, CDR1 is SGDLS and CDR2 is YYNGEE.

V usage is TRBV5-1 and J usage is TRBJ2-2; 13 nucleotides align to TRBD2. Germline assignment: CDR1 SGHRS and CDR2 YFSETQ. Losses at the gene ends were 3 bases for V and 0 bases for J; bases not matched to a gene: 5. CDR3 length equals 18 residues. CDR3 in amino acids: CASSWTGLAGTNTGELFF. The CDR3 bases are TGCGCCAGCAGCTGGACGGGACTAGCGGGGACGAACACCGGGGAGCTGTTTTTT.

This chain joins TRBV3-1 (or the pseudogene TRBV3-2) and TRBJ2-3; possibly TRBD2 for D (6 bases). Germline loops: CDR1 LGHDT, CDR2 YNNKEL (reference sequence). V was shortened by 4 bases and J by 9 bases, with 20 bases between the two germline ends. The CDR3 is made up of 15 amino acids. The CDR3 region is CASSRKSLATGTQYF. CDR3 coding DNA: TGTGCCAGCAGCCGCAAGTCGCTAGCGACGGGGACGCAGTATTTT.

This clone was seen just once. The chain carries TRBV19 and TRBJ1-2, with 8 bases that match TRBD1. The V gene end was trimmed by 5 bases and the J gene end by 8 bases; junction bases not matched to a gene: 10. This CDR3 has 14 residues. Germline V gene sequence: CDR1 LNHDA, CDR2 SQIVND (reference sequence). The CDR3, as DNA: TGTGCCAGTAGTTCGACAGGGGTGCGCTTGGGCTACACCTTC. Its translation is CASSSTGVRLGYTF. Complete variable domain (other parts from reference TRBV19 and TRBJ1-2): DGGITQSPKYLFRKEGQNVTLSCEQNLNHDAMYWYRQDPGQGLRLIYYSQIVNDFQKGDIAEGYSVSREKKESFPLTVTSAQKNPTAFYLCASSSTGVRLGYTFGSGTRLTVV.

The gene calls are TRBV6-2 or TRBV6-3 and TRBJ2-1, with D possibly matching TRBD1 (6 bases). Between the trimmed V and J ends, which lost 3 bases and 5 bases, there was a span of 23 bases. The CDR3 consists of 18 residues. CDR1 MNHEY and CDR2 SVGEGT come from the germline V gene. The CDR3 sequence is CASSYPVLELGADNEQFF. Here the CDR3 DNA reads TGTGCCAGCAGTTATCCCGTGTTAGAATTGGGGGCGGACAATGAGCAGTTCTTC.

This chain uses TRBV3-1 (or the pseudogene TRBV3-2) with TRBJ2-5, with D possibly matching TRBD2 (6 bases). The CDR3 has 17 amino acids. Germline V gene lookup returns CDR1 LGHDT and CDR2 YNNKEL (reference sequence). With 0 bases removed from V and 4 bases from J, the gap between germline ends came to 18 bases. The CDR3 bases are TGTGCCAGCAGCCAAGAGATAGGTGGGCGGGGAGCAGAGACCCAGTACTTC. Its translation: CASSQEIGGRGAETQYF.

This chain connects TRBV14 to TRBJ2-3, with D possibly matching TRBD2 (6 bases). From germline, CDR1 is SGHDN and CDR2 FVKESK. The CDR3 is 17 residues long. Trimming took off 0 bases at V and 3 bases at J, with 16 bases between the two ends. CDR3 nucleotide sequence: TGTGCCAGCAGCCAAGATTGGGGGTTGACTAGGACAGATACGCAGTATTTT. Amino acids: CASSQDWGLTRTDTQYF.

The chain employs TRBV3-1 (or the pseudogene TRBV3-2) and TRBJ2-7, with unresolved D. Germline V lookup: CDR1 LGHDT, CDR2 YNNKEL (reference sequence). CDR3 length: 16 residues. V dropped 0 bases and J dropped 3 bases, with 15 bases sitting between them. The CDR3 protein is CASSQDGVRSFYEQYF. DNA of the CDR3: TGTGCCAGCAGCCAAGACGGAGTCCGGTCGTTCTACGAGCAGTACTTC.

The V call is TRBV12-3 or TRBV12-4, the J call TRBJ2-3; 8 bases fit TRBD2. The J segment lost 4 bases and the V segment lost 8 bases, leaving 5 bases of the junction unmatched. The CDR3 is 13 amino acids. The CDR3 is CASGGRGADTQYF. The CDR3 coding sequence is TGTGCCAGCGGGGGGCGGGGGGCAGATACGCAGTATTTT.

This clone was recorded a few times. The gene calls are TRBV7-2 and TRBJ1-2; D possibly corresponds to TRBD1 (6 bases). Trimming took off 1 base at V and 8 bases at J, with 11 bases between the two ends. The CDR3 has 13 amino acids. Looked up from germline, CDR1 is SGHTA and CDR2 is FQGNSA. The CDR3 protein is CASSLDWQGGYTF. The CDR3 DNA reads as TGTGCCAGCAGCTTAGACTGGCAGGGGGGCTACACCTTC.

The genes are TRBV19 and TRBJ1-1; 9 bases align to TRBD1. V lost 5 bases, J lost 12 bases, and 7 bases stayed unmatched. Germline V gives CDR1 LNHDA, CDR2 SQIVND (reference sequence). The CDR3 is 12 residues long. In DNA form, the CDR3 reads TGTGCCAGTAGTGCTTACGGACAGGGGACTTTCTTT. Translation gives CASSAYGQGTFF.

The CDR3 is CSASGTRGYTF. In nucleotides, the CDR3 is TGCAGTGCCTCCGGGACAAGGGGCTACACCTTC. The chain recombines TRBV20-1 with TRBJ1-2; a possible D gene is TRBD1 (6 bases). Trimming removed 6 bases from V and 8 bases from J, with 13 bases in between. The germline gives CDR1 DFQATT, CDR2 SNEGSKA (reference sequence). The CDR3 loop spans 11 amino acids.

This rearrangement joins TRBV19 to TRBJ1-5; TRBD1 agrees at 7 bases. V lost 3 bases to trimming and J lost 0 bases; unmatched junction nucleotides: 5. CDR3 length: 16 residues. Germline values: CDR1 LNHDA, CDR2 SQIVND (reference sequence). CDR3 DNA sequence: TGTGCCAGTAGTATCGGGACAGCGTTTAGCAATCAGCCCCAGCATTTT. It translates to CASSIGTAFSNQPQHF.